This T cell receptor beta chain came from a study of blood T cell repertoires in COVID-19. At the level of the study: Italy, Spain and the United States were the sources of the convalescent and acute COVID-19 samples. T cells, B-cell-depleted T cells, or PBMCs provided the cDNA or gDNA that served as material.

This clone was seen only a few times. The same CDR3 also results from other DNA sequences found in this sample. The CDR3 length is 15 residues. Per the germline V gene, CDR1 is GTSNPN and CDR2 is SVGIG (reference sequence). Trimming removed 0 bases from V and 0 bases from J, with 10 bases in between. Authors' analysis steps: Amplification of reference gene primers was used by the study to estimate nucleated cell counts. Sequenced by immunoSEQ multiplex PCR; TCRdb stores in-frame clones only, minus some. V and J calls and clone size are given by that table; D and trimming were obtained from the DNA. The sample has 250,000 to 350,000 clones, approximately 88% seen once.

The clonotype originates from a human donor with COVID-19, enrolled during active disease. The donor label of this sample is uncertain. The sample comprised peripheral blood. V and J are TRBV30 and TRBJ2-3; tentative D call: TRBD2 (6 bases). CDR3 DNA sequence: TGTGCCTGGAGTGTACTAGCCCTAAGCACAGATACGCAGTATTTT. This encodes CAWSVLALSTDTQYF.